The 22 T cell receptor beta chains below come from one sample, sequenced in a study of blood T cell repertoires in COVID-19. Produced via immunoSEQ multiplex PCR; TCRdb's table is partial and in-frame only. This sample has roughly 71,000 clones, with approximately 81% found just once. Sequencing used peripheral blood. The receptor set was obtained from a man aged 45-65 years with active COVID-19.

The rearrangement uses TRBV29-1 and TRBJ2-7, with D hard to call. This CDR3 region has 11 residues. V was cut by 4 bases and J by 3 bases, with 7 bases left in between. Germline CDR1 reads SQVTM; CDR2 reads ANQGSEA. CDR3 coding DNA: TGCAGCGTTGGGCAGGACTACGAGCAGTACTTC. Protein: CSVGQDYEQYF.

This chain connects TRBV6-2 or TRBV6-3 to TRBJ2-2, with 7 bases fitting TRBD1. The germline V gene encodes CDR1 MNHEY and CDR2 SVGEGT. This CDR3 is built from 15 residues. V trimming: 5 bases; J trimming: 6 bases; junction bases outside the gene matches: 9. CDR3 in amino acids: CASSDGAGTAGELFF. The DNA of the CDR3 is TGTGCCAGCAGTGACGGGGCCGGGACAGCCGGGGAGCTGTTTTTT.

CDR3 amino acids: CASSYQTGGSKQYF. The CDR3 nucleotides read TGTGCCAGCAGTTATCAGACAGGCGGTAGCAAGCAGTACTTC. The chain links TRBV2 to TRBJ2-7; D possibly corresponds to TRBD1 (6 bases). This CDR3 comprises 14 residues. In germline, CDR1 is SNHLY, CDR2 FYNNEI. Trimming stripped 5 bases from V and 8 bases from J, with 19 bases between.

The chain employs TRBV19 and TRBJ2-7; no clear D gene. This CDR3 spans 14 amino acids. Germline CDR1 is LNHDA and CDR2 is SQIVND (reference sequence). The V end lost 5 bases, the J end lost 0 bases, and 11 bases lay between the germline ends. Here the CDR3 DNA reads TGTGCCAGTAGTCCCCCCCTGAGCTCCTACGAGCAGTACTTC. It is translated as CASSPPLSSYEQYF.

Remarks on this clone: Distinct nucleotide sequences in the sample also encode this CDR3. The V gene is TRBV12-3 or TRBV12-4, the J gene TRBJ1-1; TRBD1 aligns across 8 bases. The CDR3 totals 13 residues. Trimming at V came to 3 bases and at J to 3 bases, leaving 0 bases not matched to a gene. Written as DNA, the CDR3 is TGTGCCAGCAGTTTGGACAGGGACACTGAAGCTTTCTTT. Its translation: CASSLDRDTEAFF.

As DNA, the CDR3 is TGTGCCATCAGTGGGGTCCCGGGACAGGTTCTGAACACTGAAGCTTTCTTT. Protein sequence: CAISGVPGQVLNTEAFF. The rearrangement links TRBV10-3 to TRBJ1-1, with TRBD1 matching over 8 bases. This CDR3 is 17 amino acids long. The germline V gene has CDR1 ENHRY and CDR2 SYGVKD. Losses at the gene ends were 4 bases for V and 0 bases for J; bases not matched to a gene: 10.

The chain links TRBV5-1 to TRBJ1-4, with a possible D match to TRBD1 (6 bases). Trimming pared 8 bases from V and 5 bases from J, leaving 16 bases between. This CDR3 has 14 amino acids. Germline loops: CDR1 SGHRS, CDR2 YFSETQ. CDR3 sequence reads: CASSPGTPNEKLFF. Here the CDR3 DNA reads TGCGCCAGTAGCCCCGGGACACCGAATGAAAAACTGTTTTTT.

This clone showed up just once. The rearrangement joins TRBV6-1 to TRBJ2-1, with a tentative D call TRBD2 (5 bases). The germline V and J ends were trimmed by 4 bases and 4 bases, with 17 bases remaining between them. Germline V gene sequence: CDR1 MNHNS, CDR2 SASEGT. There are 16 residues in the CDR3. The CDR3 sequence: CASSGTRAPSYNEQFF. For the CDR3, the DNA is TGTGCCAGCAGTGGTACTAGGGCCCCCTCATACAATGAGCAGTTCTTC.

This chain joins TRBV29-1 and TRBJ2-2; D is perhaps TRBD2 (6 bases). The CDR3 extends over 17 amino acids. The V gene lost 3 bases and the J gene lost 5 bases, with 22 bases spanning the gap. CDR1 and CDR2 (germline): SQVTM, ANQGSEA. The CDR3 region is CSVEPGQGGMLTGELFF. The CDR3 DNA follows: TGCAGCGTTGAGCCTGGGCAGGGAGGAATGTTGACCGGGGAGCTGTTTTTT.

The chain links TRBV5-1 to TRBJ2-7; 7 bases are a match to TRBD2. The CDR3 totals 14 residues. V lost 0 bases and J lost 0; bases outside the gene matches: 0. Germline-derived CDR1 and CDR2 are SGHRS and YFSETQ. The CDR3 sequence: CASSLGTSSYEQYF. In nucleotides, the CDR3 is TGCGCCAGCAGCTTGGGGACTAGCTCCTACGAGCAGTACTTC.

This clone was seen a few times. The chain couples TRBV12-2 to TRBJ1-2. TRBV12-2 is a documented pseudogene. The length of the CDR3 is 13 residues. The CDR3 sequence is CASRLERERGYTF. For the CDR3, the DNA is TGTGCAAGTCGCTTAGAGAGGGAGCGAGGCTACACCTTC.

V and J are TRBV7-9 and TRBJ2-7, with D perhaps TRBD2 (6 bases). Germline V lookup: CDR1 SEHNR, CDR2 FQNEAQ (reference sequence). The V end lost 0 bases, the J end lost 6 bases, and 15 bases lay between the germline ends. This CDR3 comprises 15 residues. CDR3 sequence reads: CASSLATAGPSEQYF. CDR3 bases: TGTGCCAGCAGCTTAGCAACGGCGGGGCCGTCCGAGCAGTACTTC.

The chain joins TRBV7-2 to TRBJ2-1, with D perhaps matching TRBD2 (6 bases). This CDR3 is built from 17 residues. Germline V CDR1 and CDR2: SGHTA, FQGNSA. The V end lost 2 bases, the J end lost 0 bases, and 14 bases lay between the germline ends. Written as DNA, the CDR3 is TGTGCCAGCAGCTTACGGTCGGTAGCGGCCTCCTACAATGAGCAGTTCTTC. It encodes CASSLRSVAASYNEQFF.

In its sample, this clone is medium-sized. V gene TRBV9 combines with J gene TRBJ1-4; 10 nucleotides align to TRBD1. The CDR3 is 16 amino acids. The J segment lost 6 bases and the V segment lost 3 bases, leaving 8 bases of the junction unmatched. Germline V lookup: CDR1 SGDLS, CDR2 YYNGEE. CDR3 protein: CASSATGTGAYEKLFF. The CDR3 DNA follows: TGTGCCAGCAGCGCGACCGGGACAGGGGCTTATGAAAAACTGTTTTTT.

The CDR3 loop is CAWSVGGSGEKLFF. CDR3 DNA: TGTGCCTGGAGTGTAGGGGGCTCAGGTGAAAAACTGTTTTTT. The J gene is TRBJ1-4, the V gene TRBV30; 7 bases align to TRBD1. The J segment lost 7 bases and the V segment lost 0 bases, leaving 5 bases of the junction unmatched. This CDR3 contains 14 residues. Per germline, CDR1 GTSNPN and CDR2 SVGIG (reference sequence).

V usage is TRBV9 and J usage is TRBJ2-2, with D maybe TRBD2 (6 bases). Germline assignment: CDR1 SGDLS and CDR2 YYNGEE. The CDR3 spans 13 residues. The V gene lost 5 bases and the J gene lost 6 bases, with 11 bases spanning the gap. This CDR3 is CASRAGPAGELFF. The CDR3 DNA reads as TGTGCCAGCAGGGCGGGGCCGGCCGGGGAGCTGTTTTTT.

The rearrangement joins TRBV7-2 to TRBJ2-5; 9 bases fit TRBD2. The CDR3 sequence is 15 residues long. V trimming: 3 bases; J trimming: 7 bases; junction bases outside the gene matches: 9. Germline V gene lookup returns CDR1 SGHTA and CDR2 FQGNSA. The CDR3 spells CASSFRTRGGGTQYF. In nucleotides, the CDR3 is TGTGCCAGCAGCTTTCGCACGCGGGGGGGCGGGACCCAGTACTTC.

This chain connects TRBV3-1 (or the pseudogene TRBV3-2) to TRBJ2-2; weak D call: TRBD2 (5 bases). V was trimmed by 5 bases and J by 5 bases, leaving 12 bases between them. The CDR3 loop spans 14 amino acids. Per germline, CDR1 LGHDT and CDR2 YNNKEL (reference sequence). The CDR3 is CASSAGRDTGELFF. CDR3 sequence (DNA): TGTGCCAGCAGCGCAGGACGGGATACCGGGGAGCTGTTTTTT.

V is TRBV5-6 and J is TRBJ1-4; D gene unclear. CDR3 size: 15 residues. V was trimmed by 4 bases and J by 8 bases, leaving 18 bases between them. Germline CDR1 is SGHDT and CDR2 is YYEEEE. The CDR3 sequence is CASSLSPRLGEKLFF. The CDR3 bases are TGTGCCAGCAGCCTGAGTCCCCGACTAGGGGAAAAACTGTTTTTT. Variable domain in full (rest from reference TRBV5-6 and TRBJ1-4): DAGVTQSPTHLIKTRGQQVTLRCSPKSGHDTVSWYQQALGQGPQFIFQYYEEEERQRGNFPDRFSGHQFPNYSSELNVNALLLGDSALYLCASSLSPRLGEKLFFGSGTQLSVL.

This sequence joins TRBV4-1 and TRBJ2-2; D call uncertain. Germline CDR1 reads MGHRA; CDR2 reads YSYEKL. There are 12 residues in the CDR3. V was shortened by 5 bases and J by 5 bases, with 6 bases between the two germline ends. The CDR3 DNA sequence: TGCGCCAGCAGCAGCCCAACCGGGGAGCTGTTTTTT. Its protein is CASSSPTGELFF.

CDR3 bases: TGTGCCAGCAGCGTGGAGGATAGCACAGATACGCAGTATTTT. Protein product: CASSVEDSTDTQYF. The rearrangement links TRBV9 to TRBJ2-3; D is perhaps TRBD2 (5 bases). V was shortened by 2 bases and J by 0 bases, with 7 bases between the two germline ends. The V gene's germline CDR1 is SGDLS and CDR2 YYNGEE. The CDR3 runs to 14 residues.

This clone was picked up one time. J is TRBJ2-3 and V is TRBV19; possibly TRBD2 for D (6 bases). The germline V gene encodes CDR1 LNHDA and CDR2 SQIVND (reference sequence). The V end was cut by 3 bases, the J end by 2 bases, with 9 bases between. The CDR3 runs 14 residues. The CDR3 DNA follows: TGTGCCAGTAGTATGGGGGGAGACACAGATACGCAGTATTTT. Residues: CASSMGGDTDTQYF. Together with reference TRBV19 and TRBJ2-3, the CDR3 gives the full variable domain: DGGITQSPKYLFRKEGQNVTLSCEQNLNHDAMYWYRQDPGQGLRLIYYSQIVNDFQKGDIAEGYSVSREKKESFPLTVTSAQKNPTAFYLCASSMGGDTDTQYFGPGTRLTVL.